The T cell receptor beta chain under discussion was sequenced for a study of cytomegalovirus exposure and HLA in healthy donors. This CDR3 is 14 amino acids long. Trimming cost V 0 bases and J 0 bases, with 3 bases left between them. CDR1 and CDR2 (germline): SGDLS, YYNGEE. This PCR relied on a set of 60 Vbeta primers and 13 Jbeta primers. Assay: immunoSEQ multiplex PCR; the TCRdb copy retains only in-frame clones and omits some. Counted here are approximately 190,000 clones, around four fifths occurring once; the ten biggest clones make up less than 2%. Input material: PBMCs. The rearrangement joins TRBV9 to TRBJ2-2, with no clear D. The sequence came from a man aged 40-50 years in good health and CMV-seropositive. DNA for the CDR3: TGTGCCAGCAGCGTAGCATCGAACACCGGGGAGCTGTTTTTT. It encodes CASSVASNTGELFF. Together with reference TRBV9 and TRBJ2-2, the CDR3 gives the full variable domain: DSGVTQTPKHLITATGQRVTLRCSPRSGDLSVYWYQQSLDQGLQFLIQYYNGEERAKGNILERFSAQQFPDLHSELNLSSLELGDSALYFCASSVASNTGELFFGEGSRLTVL.